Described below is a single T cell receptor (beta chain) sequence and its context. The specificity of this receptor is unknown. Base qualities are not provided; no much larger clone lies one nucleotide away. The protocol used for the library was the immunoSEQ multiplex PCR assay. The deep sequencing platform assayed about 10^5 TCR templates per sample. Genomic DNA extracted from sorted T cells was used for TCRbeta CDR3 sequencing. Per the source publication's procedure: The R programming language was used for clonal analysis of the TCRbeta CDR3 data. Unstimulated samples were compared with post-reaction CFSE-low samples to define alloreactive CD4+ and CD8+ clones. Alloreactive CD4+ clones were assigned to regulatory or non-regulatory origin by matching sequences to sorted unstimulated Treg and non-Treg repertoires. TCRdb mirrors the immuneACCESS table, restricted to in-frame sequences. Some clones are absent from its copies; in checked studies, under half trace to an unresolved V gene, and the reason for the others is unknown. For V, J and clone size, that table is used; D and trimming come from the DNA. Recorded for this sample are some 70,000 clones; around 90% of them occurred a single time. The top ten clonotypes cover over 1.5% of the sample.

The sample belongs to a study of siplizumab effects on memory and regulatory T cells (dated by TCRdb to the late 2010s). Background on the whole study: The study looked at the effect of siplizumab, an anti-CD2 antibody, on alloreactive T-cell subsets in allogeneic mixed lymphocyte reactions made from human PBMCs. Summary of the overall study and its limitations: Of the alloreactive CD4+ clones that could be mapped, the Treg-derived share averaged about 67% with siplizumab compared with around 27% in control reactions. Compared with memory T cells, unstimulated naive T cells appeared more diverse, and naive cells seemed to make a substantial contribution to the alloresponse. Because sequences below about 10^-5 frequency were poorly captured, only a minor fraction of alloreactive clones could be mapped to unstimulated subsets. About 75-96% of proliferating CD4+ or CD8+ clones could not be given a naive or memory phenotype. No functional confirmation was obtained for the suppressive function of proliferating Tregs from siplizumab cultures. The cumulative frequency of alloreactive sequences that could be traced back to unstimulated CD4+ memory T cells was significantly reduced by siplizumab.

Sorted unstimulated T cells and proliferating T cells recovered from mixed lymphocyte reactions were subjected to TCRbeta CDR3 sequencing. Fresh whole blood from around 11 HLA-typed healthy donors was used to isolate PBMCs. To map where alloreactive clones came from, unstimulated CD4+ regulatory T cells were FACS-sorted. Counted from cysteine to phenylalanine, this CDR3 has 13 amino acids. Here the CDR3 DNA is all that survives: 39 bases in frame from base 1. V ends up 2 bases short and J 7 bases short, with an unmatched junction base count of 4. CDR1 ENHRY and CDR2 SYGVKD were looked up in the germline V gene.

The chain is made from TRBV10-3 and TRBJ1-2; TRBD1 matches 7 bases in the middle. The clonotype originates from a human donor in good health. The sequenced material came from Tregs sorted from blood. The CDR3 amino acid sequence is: CAISEDRASGYTF. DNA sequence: TGTGCCATCAGTGAGGACAGGGCCAGTGGCTACACCTTC.